This paragraph covers one TCR beta chain sequence. The antigen is undetermined. This CDR3 is built from 15 residues. Germline loops: CDR1 SGHRS, CDR2 YFSETQ. V lost 4 bases and J lost 2; bases outside the gene matches: 5. This specimen comes from a study of cytomegalovirus exposure and HLA in healthy donors. PCR involved 60 Vbeta and 13 Jbeta primers. Sequenced by immunoSEQ multiplex PCR; TCRdb stores in-frame clones only, minus some. The data contain 95,000 to 150,000 clones, around 80% of them singletons. Overall study findings and caveats: The dataset shows that most TCR sequences were rare, while some public TCRs occurred in many donors. Serostatus for CMV was the only available immune exposure information.

The clonotype comes from a man aged 25 to 40 in good health and CMV-seronegative. The material sequenced was PBMCs. The V gene is TRBV5-1, the J gene TRBJ1-4; TRBD1 aligns across 7 bases. The CDR3 DNA follows: TGCGCCAGCAGCCAAGGGGGCAGGACTAATGAAAAACTGTTTTTT. Protein: CASSQGGRTNEKLFF.